Described below is a single TCR beta chain sequence and its context. In the authors' methods: Amplified reference gene primers provided the basis for estimating nucleated cell counts. Sequencing used immunoSEQ multiplex PCR; TCRdb keeps in-frame clones, though not all of them. The V and J calls and clone size were taken over from that table, and D and trimming were inferred from the DNA. The sample has approximately 90,000 clones, about 91% seen once. The record originates from a study of blood T cell repertoires in COVID-19. Study overall: PBMCs, B-cell-depleted T cells, or T cells provided the cDNA or gDNA that made up the material.

V lost 6 bases, J lost 0 bases, and 18 bases lay in between. Germline V CDR1 and CDR2: LNHDA, SQIVND (reference sequence). The CDR3 is 18 amino acids. The sequence derives from a man aged 60 to 69 with acute or convalescent COVID-19. The material sequenced was peripheral blood. The gene calls are TRBV19 and TRBJ1-6, with D perhaps TRBD1 (6 bases). CDR3 DNA sequence: TGTGCCAGTAGGGCCTACTGGACAGATAGCTCCTATAATTCACCCCTCCACTTT. Protein sequence: CASRAYWTDSSYNSPLHF.